The 22 T cell receptor beta chains listed next were all sequenced from one sample in a study of cytomegalovirus exposure and HLA in healthy donors. With 60 Vbeta and 13 Jbeta primers, the PCR was carried out. TCRdb's copy holds only in-frame clones and misses some; the assay was immunoSEQ multiplex PCR. The sample comprises about 160,000 clones, around 83% of which are singletons, and 8% to 10% rests with the top ten. The sample taken for sequencing was PBMCs. Every receptor here comes from a male donor in good health and CMV-seropositive.

This chain links TRBV5-1 with TRBJ2-7; weak D call: TRBD1 (7 bases). V dropped 0 bases and J dropped 6 bases, with 10 bases sitting between them. The CDR3 is made up of 13 amino acids. Germline values: CDR1 SGHRS, CDR2 YFSETQ. Here the CDR3 DNA reads TGCGCCAGCAGCTTGGACAGGGGAGGCGAGCAGTACTTC. Amino acids: CASSLDRGGEQYF.

This clone was counted once. The gene calls are TRBV27 and TRBJ1-1; D not certain. Germline V lookup: CDR1 MNHEY, CDR2 SMNVEV (reference sequence). The length of the CDR3 is 15 residues. V was pared by 1 base and J by 5 bases, with 14 bases between. CDR3 loop: CASSLYMGKRTEAFF. CDR3 DNA: TGTGCCAGCAGTTTATATATGGGCAAGCGGACTGAAGCTTTCTTT.

The gene calls are TRBV6-1 and TRBJ1-5, with 12 bases identical to TRBD1. The CDR3 runs to 15 residues. J gave up 4 bases and V 4 bases, and 2 bases lay outside the gene matches. Germline-derived CDR1 and CDR2 are MNHNS and SASEGT. The CDR3 reads CASSGDRGRNQPQHF. The CDR3 DNA sequence: TGTGCCAGCAGTGGGGACAGGGGGCGTAATCAGCCCCAGCATTTT.

In regard to this clone: Other DNA sequences in this sample translate to the same CDR3. The J gene is TRBJ2-6, the V gene TRBV18, with D perhaps matching TRBD2 (5 bases). V was cut by 6 bases and J by 1 base, with 10 bases left in between. CDR1 and CDR2 from the germline V gene are KGHSH and LQKENI. The CDR3 extends over 15 amino acids. The CDR3 coding sequence is TGTGCCAGCTCTCCAGGAGGTTCTGGGGCCAACGTCCTGACTTTC. Protein product: CASSPGGSGANVLTF.

A single count supports this clone. The gene calls are TRBV4-3 and TRBJ2-1; D uncertain. There are 17 residues in the CDR3. The V gene's germline CDR1 is LGHNA and CDR2 YSLEER. V was pared by 1 base and J by 2 bases, with 15 bases between. DNA for the CDR3: TGCGCCAGCAGCCAAGTATGGTCTCTCCCTACCTACAATGAGCAGTTCTTC. It translates to CASSQVWSLPTYNEQFF.

The J gene is TRBJ2-7, the V gene TRBV25-1; 10 bases match TRBD1. The trim removed 6 bases at V and 4 bases at J, leaving 3 bases unmatched. CDR1 and CDR2 from the germline V gene are MGHDK and SYGVNS. The CDR3 sequence is 13 residues long. The CDR3 sequence: CASSPGQGYEQYF. The DNA for the CDR3 is TGTGCCAGCAGCCCGGGACAGGGGTACGAGCAGTACTTC.

The chain recombines TRBV7-8 with TRBJ1-2, with no clear D. Trimming took 8 bases from V and 8 from J, leaving 21 bases between them. This CDR3 is 14 amino acids long. Germline values: CDR1 SGHVS, CDR2 FQNEAQ. The CDR3 sequence: CASSITVKIEGYTF. In nucleotides, the CDR3 is TGTGCCAGCTCCATCACCGTGAAGATCGAGGGCTACACCTTC.

This clone was recorded once. The chain employs TRBV6-7 and TRBJ2-7, with TRBD2 matching over 8 bases. TRBV6-7 is an open reading frame, and its role is uncertain. The V and J ends lost 4 bases and 7 bases, in that order; junction bases with no gene match: 0. The CDR3 length is 11 residues. The CDR3 coding sequence is TGTGCCAGCAGTTCGGGGGGGGAGCAGTACTTC. Protein: CASSSGGEQYF.

This chain uses TRBV5-4 with TRBJ2-3; D is perhaps TRBD2 (5 bases). Germline lookup yields CDR1 SGHNT and CDR2 YYREEE (reference sequence). The CDR3 consists of 15 residues. Deletions cut 2 bases from V and 2 bases from J, with 12 bases between. The CDR3 loop reads CASSFSSYTTDTQYF. CDR3 DNA sequence: TGTGCCAGCAGCTTTTCTAGCTATACCACAGATACGCAGTATTTT.

The chain has TRBV5-8 and TRBJ1-2; a weak D match, TRBD1 (6 bases). Germline V lookup: CDR1 SGHTS, CDR2 YDEGEE. Trimming shortened V by 5 bases and J by 3 bases, and 14 bases separated the two germline ends. This CDR3 is 14 amino acids long. DNA for the CDR3: TGTGCCAGCAGTACCGAAGGGGGGGACTATGGCTACACCTTC. Translation gives CASSTEGGDYGYTF. Full variable domain (outside the CDR3, taken from reference TRBV5-8 and TRBJ1-2): EAGVTQSPTHLIKTRGQQATLRCSPISGHTSVYWYQQALGLGLQFLLWYDEGEERNRGNFPPRFSGRQFPNYSSELNVNALELEDSALYLCASSTEGGDYGYTFGSGTRLTVV.

The chain employs TRBV27 and TRBJ2-6; D uncertain. The germline CDR1 and CDR2 sequences are MNHEY and SMNVEV (reference sequence). V lost 4 bases and J lost 0, with 7 bases in between. The CDR3 consists of 15 residues. The CDR3 protein is CASSYQFSGANVLTF. In nucleotides, the CDR3 is TGTGCCAGCAGTTACCAGTTCTCTGGGGCCAACGTCCTGACTTTC.

CDR3 protein: CASSLLGGTAAKNIQYF. CDR3 sequence (DNA): TGTGCCAGCAGCTTACTCGGAGGGACCGCAGCCAAAAACATTCAGTACTTC. V usage is TRBV7-2 and J usage is TRBJ2-4; possibly TRBD2 for D (6 bases). Germline CDR1 and CDR2: SGHTA and FQGNSA. V was shortened by 2 bases and J by 0 bases, with 14 bases between the two germline ends. This CDR3 has 17 amino acids.

The chain couples TRBV9 to TRBJ2-7, with TRBD1 as a possible D gene (5 bases). This CDR3 has 14 residues. Germline V lookup: CDR1 SGDLS, CDR2 YYNGEE. V lost 0 bases to trimming and J lost 5 bases, with 12 bases between them. The CDR3 here is CASSVVAGNDEQYF. In DNA form, the CDR3 reads TGTGCCAGCAGCGTAGTGGCAGGGAACGACGAGCAGTACTTC.

The CDR3, as DNA: TGTGCCAGTAGTATTAGGAGCGGGAGCTCCTACGAGCAGTACTTC. This translates into CASSIRSGSSYEQYF. V is TRBV19 and J is TRBJ2-7; 8 nucleotides align to TRBD2. CDR3 length: 15 residues. Germline V gene sequence: CDR1 LNHDA, CDR2 SQIVND (reference sequence). Trimming cost V 3 bases and J 0 bases; bases outside gene matches: 4.

This clone was recorded once. This chain's CDR3 is CASSRGLAGDEQFF. CDR3 nucleotide sequence: TGTGCCAGCAGCCGCGGACTAGCGGGAGATGAGCAGTTCTTC. The rearrangement uses TRBV11-3 and TRBJ2-1, with 13 bases that match TRBD2. V was pared by 5 bases and J by 8 bases, with 3 bases of the junction left unmatched. This CDR3 spans 14 amino acids. CDR1 and CDR2 (germline): SGHNT, YENEEA.

The chain has TRBV5-1 and TRBJ2-5; 8 bases align to TRBD1. CDR3 length equals 13 residues. The V and J ends lost 4 bases and 3 bases, in that order; junction bases with no gene match: 2. CDR1 SGHRS and CDR2 YFSETQ come from the germline V gene. The CDR3, as DNA: TGCGCCAGCAGCGACAGGGGTGAAGAGACCCAGTACTTC. The encoded protein is CASSDRGEETQYF. The whole variable domain, filled in from reference TRBV5-1 and TRBJ2-5, reads KAGVTQTPRYLIKTRGQQVTLSCSPISGHRSVSWYQQTPGQGLQFLFEYFSETQRNKGNFPGRFSGRQFSNSRSEMNVSTLELGDSALYLCASSDRGEETQYFGPGTRLLVL.

This rearrangement joins TRBV19 to TRBJ2-3, with TRBD1 identical over 10 bases. Trimming cost V 6 bases and J 5 bases; bases outside gene matches: 8. Germline assignment: CDR1 LNHDA and CDR2 SQIVND (reference sequence). The CDR3 contains 15 residues. The CDR3 reads CASSLGDRGKDTQYF. The CDR3 region has the DNA TGTGCCAGTAGCCTCGGGGACAGGGGCAAAGATACGCAGTATTTT.

In its sample, this clone was seen a few times. This chain uses TRBV5-8 with TRBJ1-2; D is possibly TRBD1 (5 bases). Germline-derived CDR1 and CDR2 are SGHTS and YDEGEE. The CDR3 consists of 14 residues. V lost 3 bases, J lost 2 bases, and 11 bases lay in between. The CDR3 here is CASSYQAGNYGYTF. The CDR3 DNA is TGTGCCAGCAGCTACCAAGCAGGGAACTATGGCTACACCTTC.

There are a few counts of this clone. This chain links TRBV5-6 with TRBJ1-5; D remains unclear. The germline V gene has CDR1 SGHDT and CDR2 YYEEEE. This CDR3 spans 13 amino acids. V lost 1 base, J lost 4 bases, and 6 bases lay in between. The CDR3 is CASSLSTNQPQHF. For the CDR3, the DNA is TGTGCCAGCAGCTTGAGCACGAATCAGCCCCAGCATTTT.

This clone showed up just once. V and J are TRBV28 and TRBJ2-1; 8 nucleotides align to TRBD2. Looked up from germline, CDR1 is MDHEN and CDR2 is SYDVKM. CDR3 size: 13 residues. Trimming removed 3 bases from V and 8 bases from J; junction bases left unmatched: 3. CDR3: CASSLTSEDEQFF. CDR3 sequence (DNA): TGTGCCAGCAGTTTGACTAGCGAGGATGAGCAGTTCTTC. Variable domain in full (rest from reference TRBV28 and TRBJ2-1): DVKVTQSSRYLVKRTGEKVFLECVQDMDHENMFWYRQDPGLGLRLIYFSYDVKMKEKGDIPEGYSVSREKKERFSLILESASTNQTSMYLCASSLTSEDEQFFGPGTRLTVL.

This clone was counted between two and nine times. V gene TRBV5-1 combines with J gene TRBJ1-3; tentatively, D is TRBD1 (5 bases). This CDR3 is built from 16 residues. Germline-derived CDR1 and CDR2 are SGHRS and YFSETQ. V was cut by 4 bases and J by 8 bases, with 22 bases left in between. The CDR3 bases are TGCGCCAGCAGCGCCACGACAGCACCGTCCTCGGACACCATATATTTT. It specifies CASSATTAPSSDTIYF.

This sequence joins TRBV4-1 and TRBJ1-1; D is possibly TRBD1 (6 bases). Germline CDR1 reads MGHRA; CDR2 reads YSYEKL. The CDR3 has 16 amino acids. Trimming shortened V by 0 bases and J by 0 bases, and 11 bases separated the two germline ends. CDR3 residues: CASSQEWAGVNTEAFF. CDR3 DNA sequence: TGCGCCAGCAGCCAAGAATGGGCAGGGGTGAACACTGAAGCTTTCTTT.